This T cell receptor (beta chain) was recovered during a study of T cell responses to AZD1222 COVID-19 vaccine. Points from the study as a whole: Researchers took repertoire samples only after the peak T cell response had come.

Some clones are missing from TCRdb's copy, which holds only in-frame ones; the method was immunoSEQ multiplex PCR. The repertoire holds about 130,000 clones, with just over 85% as singletons. Comments on this clone: Its antigen is still unknown.

Looked up from germline, CDR1 is SGHRS and CDR2 is YFSETQ. The CDR3 runs to 20 residues. Losses at the gene ends were 3 bases for V and 0 bases for J; bases not matched to a gene: 11. Here the sequenced sample was peripheral blood, taken on day 0 of AZD1222 vaccination. This rearrangement joins TRBV5-1 to TRBJ2-3; 15 positions agree with TRBD2. This receptor was obtained from an adult in good health. The CDR3 protein is CASSSPPGLAGGPSTDTQYF. CDR3 nucleotides: TGCGCCAGCAGCTCACCACCGGGACTAGCGGGGGGACCTAGCACAGATACGCAGTATTTT.